The rows below give T cell receptor beta chains drawn from one sample of a study of a mutant IDH1 vaccine in newly diagnosed glioma. Profiled with immunoSEQ multiplex PCR; TCRdb holds only in-frame clones, not every one. This sample has fewer than 75,000 clones, with approximately 84% found just once. Antigen specificity for these receptors is unknown. Here the sequenced sample was PBMCs, taken from a glioma patient whose treatment included an IDH1 peptide vaccine. Receptors were obtained from a woman aged 50 to 60 with glioma. The conserved cysteine and the conserved F or W are not part of the CDR3 here.

j_call v_call cdr3_aa
TRBJ1-1 TRBV18 ASSGQALNTEAF
TRBJ1-2 TRBV30 AWSVHPEGLHGYT
TRBJ2-6 TRBV28 ATKTGANVLT
TRBJ2-3 TRBV7-2 ASSLARGAGTQY
TRBJ2-7 TRBV11-3 ASSLAGEISYEQY
TRBJ2-5 TRBV15 ATSRDLETQY
TRBJ2-7 TRBV5-1 ASSEDSSSYEQY
TRBJ2-2 TRBV6-5 ASSVEGAGTGELF
TRBJ2-3 TRBV5-4 ASSLGGSGDQDTQY
TRBJ2-5 TRBV6-5 ASSRGQRNQETQY
TRBJ2-2 TRBV5-4 ASSLAGYTGELF
TRBJ2-7 TRBV18 ASSTTGFNEQY
TRBJ2-7 TRBV2 ASTPGQGAYEQY
TRBJ1-5 TRBV7-2 ASSRPGIRGNQPQH
TRBJ2-5 TRBV27 ASSLLKKGAVFETQY
TRBJ2-6 TRBV4-3 ASSRASSGANVLT
TRBJ1-5 TRBV25-1 ASSPYGNQPQH
TRBJ1-5 TRBV18 ASSQDRGNGQPQH
TRBJ2-1 TRBV4-1 ASSQNLAQNEQF
TRBJ2-2 TRBV18 ASSPPVAGELF
TRBJ1-3 TRBV30 AWGLNKGNGNTIY
TRBJ2-7 TRBV10-1 ASSESDRPSYEQY
TRBJ2-3 TRBV6-1 ASSVSLSTDTQY
TRBJ1-6 TRBV7-8 ASSLRDRVIGSPLH
TRBJ2-1 TRBV29-1 SVGGTSHNEQF
TRBJ2-7 TRBV6-1 ASSVGSAYEQY
TRBJ1-5 TRBV30 AWSQNSNQPQH
TRBJ2-5 TRBV6-5 ASSYRPNQETQY
TRBJ2-3 TRBV30 AWSGGPTDTQY
TRBJ1-1 TRBV7-9 ASSRGAGLNTEAF
TRBJ2-5 TRBV2 ASSGVQPVETQY
TRBJ1-5 TRBV2 ASSEYSSDQPQH
TRBJ2-1 TRBV13 ASSTSGGGWYNEQF
TRBJ2-7 TRBV18 ASSPTRGGNYEQY
TRBJ2-1 TRBV7-2 ASSLGTRTYNEQF
TRBJ2-7 TRBV7-5 VRRVDREQY
TRBJ2-1 TRBV5-5 ASSPEGASYNEQF
TRBJ2-3 TRBV27 ASSLGSGVSTDTQY
TRBJ1-2 TRBV15 ATSRGGERYGYT
TRBJ1-2 TRBV9 ASTGKIGYT
TRBJ2-1 TRBV19 ASTRVGLAGGSYNEQF
TRBJ2-5 TRBV15 ATRRQGRETQY
TRBJ2-1 TRBV10-3 AISNHGGQGARNEQF
TRBJ1-4 TRBV6-6 ATLARANEKLF
TRBJ1-1 TRBV5-1 ASSLAGIKNTEAF
TRBJ2-7 TRBV28 ASRPQGQGAGEQY
TRBJ1-5 TRBV2 ASSEEGGLQH
TRBJ1-3 TRBV5-6 ASSFWGGRSQDLNTIY
TRBJ2-2 TRBV19 AGRTGREAGELF
TRBJ1-4 TRBV5-1 ASSLDGTVNEKLF
TRBJ2-7 TRBV5-1 ASSLRGLNYEQY
TRBJ2-5 TRBV9 ASSVGASGGQETQY
TRBJ1-5 TRBV2 ASQGQTFSNQPQH
TRBJ1-4 TRBV19 ASSTGTALKEEKLF
TRBJ1-5 TRBV28 ASSLGSGVLNQPQH
TRBJ1-6 TRBV13 ASSPYTYNSPLH
TRBJ1-1 TRBV5-1 ASSLDKNTEAF
TRBJ2-3 TRBV11-1 ASRRGGGDTQY
TRBJ1-6 TRBV6-5 ASSIRGGGSPLH
TRBJ1-6 TRBV11-2 ASSGGTYNSPLH